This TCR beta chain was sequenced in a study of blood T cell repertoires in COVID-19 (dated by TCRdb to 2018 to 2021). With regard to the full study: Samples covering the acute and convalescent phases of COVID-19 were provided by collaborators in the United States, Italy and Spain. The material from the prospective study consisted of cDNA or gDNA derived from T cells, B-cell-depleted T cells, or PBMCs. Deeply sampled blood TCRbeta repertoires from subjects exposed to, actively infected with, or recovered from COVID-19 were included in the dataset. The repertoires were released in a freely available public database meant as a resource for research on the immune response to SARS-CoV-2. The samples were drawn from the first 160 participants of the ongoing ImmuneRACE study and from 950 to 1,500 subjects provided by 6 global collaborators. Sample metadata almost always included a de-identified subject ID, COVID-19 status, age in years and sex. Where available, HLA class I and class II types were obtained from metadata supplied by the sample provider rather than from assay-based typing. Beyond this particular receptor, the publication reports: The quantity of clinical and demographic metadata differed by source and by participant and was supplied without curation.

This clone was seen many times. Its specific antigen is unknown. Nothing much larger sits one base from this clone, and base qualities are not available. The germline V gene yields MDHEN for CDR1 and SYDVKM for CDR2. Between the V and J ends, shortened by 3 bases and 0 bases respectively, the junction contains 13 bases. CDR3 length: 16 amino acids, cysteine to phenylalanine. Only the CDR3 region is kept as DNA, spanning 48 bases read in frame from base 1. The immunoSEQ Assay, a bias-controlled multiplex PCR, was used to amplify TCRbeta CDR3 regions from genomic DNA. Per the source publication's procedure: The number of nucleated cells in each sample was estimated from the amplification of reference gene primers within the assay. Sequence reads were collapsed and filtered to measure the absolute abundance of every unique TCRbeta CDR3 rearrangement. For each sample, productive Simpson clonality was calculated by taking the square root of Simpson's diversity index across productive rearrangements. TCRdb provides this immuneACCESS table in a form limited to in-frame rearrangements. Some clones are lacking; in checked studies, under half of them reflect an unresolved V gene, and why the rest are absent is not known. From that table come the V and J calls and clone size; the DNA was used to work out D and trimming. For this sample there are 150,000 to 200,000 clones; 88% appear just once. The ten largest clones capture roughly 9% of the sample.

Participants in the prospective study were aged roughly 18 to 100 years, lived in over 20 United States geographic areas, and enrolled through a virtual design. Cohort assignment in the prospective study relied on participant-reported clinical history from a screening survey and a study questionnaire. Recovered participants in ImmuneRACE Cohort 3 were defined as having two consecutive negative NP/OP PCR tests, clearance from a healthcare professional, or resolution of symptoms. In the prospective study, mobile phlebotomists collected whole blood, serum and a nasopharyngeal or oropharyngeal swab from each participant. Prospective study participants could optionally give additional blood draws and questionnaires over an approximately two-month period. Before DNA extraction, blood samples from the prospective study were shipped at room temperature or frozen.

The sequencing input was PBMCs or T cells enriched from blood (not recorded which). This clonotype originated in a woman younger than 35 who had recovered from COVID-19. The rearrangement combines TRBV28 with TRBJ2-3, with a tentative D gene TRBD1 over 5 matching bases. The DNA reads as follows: TGTGCCAGCAGTTTGGTGGGGCGTACTAGCACAGATACGCAGTATTTT. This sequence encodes CASSLVGRTSTDTQYF.